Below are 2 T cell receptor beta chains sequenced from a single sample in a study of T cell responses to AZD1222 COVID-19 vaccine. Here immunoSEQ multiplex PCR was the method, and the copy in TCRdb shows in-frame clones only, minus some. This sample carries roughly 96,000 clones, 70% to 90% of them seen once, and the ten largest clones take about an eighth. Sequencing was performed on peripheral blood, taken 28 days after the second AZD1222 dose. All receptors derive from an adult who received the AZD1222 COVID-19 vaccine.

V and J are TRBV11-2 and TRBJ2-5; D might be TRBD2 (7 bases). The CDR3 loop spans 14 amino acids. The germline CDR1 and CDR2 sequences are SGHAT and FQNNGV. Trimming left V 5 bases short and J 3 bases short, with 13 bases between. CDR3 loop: CASSPGGREETQYF. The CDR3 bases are TGTGCCAGCAGCCCGGGGGGCAGAGAAGAGACCCAGTACTTC.

The DNA of the CDR3 is TGTGCCAGCAGTTACTCGGGCGAGCTAAGGGGAGAGCAGTACTTC. It is translated as CASSYSGELRGEQYF. J is TRBJ2-7 and V is TRBV6-2 or TRBV6-3; TRBD1 is a possible D gene (5 bases). The CDR3 length is 15 residues. Trimming left V 0 bases short and J 7 bases short, with 16 bases between. Germline CDR1 is MNHEY and CDR2 is SVGEGT.